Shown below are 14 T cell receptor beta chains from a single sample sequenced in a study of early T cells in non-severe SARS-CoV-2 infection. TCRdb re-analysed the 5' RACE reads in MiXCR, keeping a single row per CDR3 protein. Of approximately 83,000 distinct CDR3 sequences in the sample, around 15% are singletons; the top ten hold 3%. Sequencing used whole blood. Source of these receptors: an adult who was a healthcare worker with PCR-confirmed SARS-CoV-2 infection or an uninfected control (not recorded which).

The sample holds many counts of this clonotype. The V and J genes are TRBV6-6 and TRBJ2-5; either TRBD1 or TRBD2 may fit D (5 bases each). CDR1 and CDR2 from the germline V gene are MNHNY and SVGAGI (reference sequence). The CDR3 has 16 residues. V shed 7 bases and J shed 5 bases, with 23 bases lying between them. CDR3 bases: TGTGCCAGCACCGCGGCACAGGCACGACCTAGCGAGACCCAGTACTTC. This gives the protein CASTAAQARPSETQYF.

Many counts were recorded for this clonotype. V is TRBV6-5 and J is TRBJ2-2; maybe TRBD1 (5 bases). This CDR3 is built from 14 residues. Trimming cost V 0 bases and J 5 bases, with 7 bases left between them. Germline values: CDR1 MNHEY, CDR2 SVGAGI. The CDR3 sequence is CASSYSGVTGELFF. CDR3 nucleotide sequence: TGTGCCAGCAGTTACTCAGGGGTAACCGGGGAGCTGTTTTTT.

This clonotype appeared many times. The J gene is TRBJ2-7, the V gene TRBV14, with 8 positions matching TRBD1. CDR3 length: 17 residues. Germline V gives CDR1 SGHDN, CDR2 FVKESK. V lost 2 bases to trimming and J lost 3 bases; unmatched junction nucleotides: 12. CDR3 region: CASSQIQGGWSVYEQYF. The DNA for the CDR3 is TGTGCCAGCAGCCAAATACAGGGGGGATGGTCGGTCTACGAGCAGTACTTC.

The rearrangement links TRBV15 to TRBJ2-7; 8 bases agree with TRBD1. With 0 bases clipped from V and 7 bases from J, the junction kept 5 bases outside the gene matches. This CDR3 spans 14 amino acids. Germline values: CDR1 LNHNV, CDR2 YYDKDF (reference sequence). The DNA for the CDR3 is TGTGCCACCAGCAGAGATCAGGGGGCGGAGGAGCAGTACTTC. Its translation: CATSRDQGAEEQYF.

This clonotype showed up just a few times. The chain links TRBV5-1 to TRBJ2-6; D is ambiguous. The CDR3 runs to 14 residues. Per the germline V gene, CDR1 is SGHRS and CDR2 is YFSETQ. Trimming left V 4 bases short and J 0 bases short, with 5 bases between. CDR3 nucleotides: TGCGCCAGCAGCGCGTTCTCTGGGGCCAACGTCCTGACTTTC. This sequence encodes CASSAFSGANVLTF.

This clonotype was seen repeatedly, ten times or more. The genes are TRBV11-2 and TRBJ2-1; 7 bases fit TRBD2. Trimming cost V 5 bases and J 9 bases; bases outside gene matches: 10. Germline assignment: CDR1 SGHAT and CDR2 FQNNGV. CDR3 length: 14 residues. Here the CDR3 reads CASSLEVGRFEQFF. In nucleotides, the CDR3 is TGTGCCAGCAGCCTGGAGGTCGGGAGGTTTGAGCAGTTCTTC.

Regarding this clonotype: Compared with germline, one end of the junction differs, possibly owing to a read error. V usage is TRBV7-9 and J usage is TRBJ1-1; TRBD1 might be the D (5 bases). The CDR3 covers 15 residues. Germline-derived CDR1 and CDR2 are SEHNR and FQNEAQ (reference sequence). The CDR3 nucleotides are TGTGCCAGCCAAGGAAACCCCTACCAGGGAATTACCGGTTTGTTT. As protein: CASQGNPYQGITGLF.

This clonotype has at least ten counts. In DNA form, the CDR3 reads TGTGCCAGCAGCTCGACCCAACAGAACACCGGGGAGCTGTTTTTT. Protein product: CASSSTQQNTGELFF. This chain links TRBV7-9 with TRBJ2-2; no clear D. CDR1 is SEHNR and CDR2 is FQNEAQ in the germline V gene (reference sequence). CDR3 size: 15 residues. V lost 4 bases and J 1 base, leaving 10 bases between the germline ends. Filled out from reference TRBV7-9 and TRBJ2-2, the complete variable domain reads DTGVSQNPRHKITKRGQNVTFRCDPISEHNRLYWYRQTLGQGPEFLTYFQNEAQLEKSRLLSDRFSAERPKGSFSTLEIQRTEQGDSAMYLCASSSTQQNTGELFFGEGSRLTVL.

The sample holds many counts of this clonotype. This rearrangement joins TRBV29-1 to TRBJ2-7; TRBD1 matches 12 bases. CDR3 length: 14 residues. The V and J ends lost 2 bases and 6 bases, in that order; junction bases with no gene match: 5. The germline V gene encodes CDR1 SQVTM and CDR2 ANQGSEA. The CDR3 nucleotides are TGCAGCGTTGAAAGGGGACAGGGGGCCGGCGAGCAGTACTTC. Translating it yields CSVERGQGAGEQYF.

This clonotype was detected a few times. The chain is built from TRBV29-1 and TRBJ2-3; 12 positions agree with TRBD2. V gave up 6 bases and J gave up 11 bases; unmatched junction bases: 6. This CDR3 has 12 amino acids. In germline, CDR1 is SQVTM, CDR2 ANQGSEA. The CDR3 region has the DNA TGCAGCGTGACTAGCGGGAGCATGGGGCAGTATTTT. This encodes CSVTSGSMGQYF.

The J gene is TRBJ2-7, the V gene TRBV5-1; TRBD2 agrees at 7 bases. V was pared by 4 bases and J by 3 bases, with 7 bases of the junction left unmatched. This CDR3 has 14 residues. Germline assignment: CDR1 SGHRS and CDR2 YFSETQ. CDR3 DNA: TGCGCCAGCAGCCCGGAGGGGACTAACTACGAGCAGTACTTC. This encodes CASSPEGTNYEQYF.

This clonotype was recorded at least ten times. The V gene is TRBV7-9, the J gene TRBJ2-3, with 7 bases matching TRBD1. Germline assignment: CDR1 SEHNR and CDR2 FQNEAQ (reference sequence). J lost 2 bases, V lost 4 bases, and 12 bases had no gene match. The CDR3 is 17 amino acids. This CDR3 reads CASSSPQGVTYTDTQYF. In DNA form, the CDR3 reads TGTGCCAGCAGCTCACCTCAGGGGGTTACGTACACAGATACGCAGTATTTT.

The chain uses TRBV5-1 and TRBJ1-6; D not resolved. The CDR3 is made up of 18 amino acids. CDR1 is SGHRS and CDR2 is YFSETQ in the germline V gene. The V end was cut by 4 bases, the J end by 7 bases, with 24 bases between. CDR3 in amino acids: CASSRQPVLKVRNSPLHF. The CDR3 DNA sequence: TGCGCCAGCAGCCGACAACCCGTCCTTAAAGTCCGCAATTCACCCCTCCACTTT. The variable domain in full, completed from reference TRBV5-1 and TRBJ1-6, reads KAGVTQTPRYLIKTRGQQVTLSCSPISGHRSVSWYQQTPGQGLQFLFEYFSETQRNKGNFPGRFSGRQFSNSRSEMNVSTLELGDSALYLCASSRQPVLKVRNSPLHFGNGTRLTVT.

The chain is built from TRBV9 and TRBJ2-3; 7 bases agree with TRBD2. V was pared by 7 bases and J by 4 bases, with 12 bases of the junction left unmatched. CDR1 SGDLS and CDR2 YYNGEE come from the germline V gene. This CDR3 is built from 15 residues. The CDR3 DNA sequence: TGTGCCAGCGGGCGGGGGATTGTGTTTGCAGATACGCAGTATTTT. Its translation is CASGRGIVFADTQYF.